The T cell receptor (beta chain) under discussion was sequenced for a study of post-analysis software for immune sequencing data. General study findings and limits: Patients had higher frequencies than controls of a few TRBV segments, including TRBV5-6, TRBV5-1 and TRBV20-1.

There are 12 residues in the CDR3. Germline CDR1 SGHRS, CDR2 YFSETQ. Trimming took 6 bases from V and 1 from J, leaving 7 bases between them. This clonotype turned up a few times. What it binds is not known. Prepared libraries of TCR beta cDNA carried unique molecular identifiers. From roughly 1 to 10 million T cells, 400,000 to 500,000 cDNA molecules were obtained. TCRdb re-called the PCR reads through MiXCR, storing one row per CDR3 protein. Of fewer than 550,000 distinct CDR3 sequences listed, around 31% are singletons. The chain uses TRBV5-1 and TRBJ1-1; unclear D gene. The TCR sequence derives from a girl aged 2-17 years with multiple sclerosis. Sequenced sample: blood. The DNA for the CDR3 is TGCGCCAGCAATACAGAGAACACTGAAGCTTTCTTT. It codes for CASNTENTEAFF.